These 14 T cell receptor beta chains were all obtained from the same sample, sequenced in a study of cytomegalovirus exposure and HLA in healthy donors. The PCR had 60 Vbeta and 13 Jbeta primers. The table came from immunoSEQ multiplex PCR; TCRdb's copy has only in-frame clones and leaves some out. This sample has 150,000 to 200,000 clones; 70% to 85% occur once, and the top ten carry under 0.75%. Sequencing was done on a sample of PBMCs. Source of these receptors: a woman in her thirties or forties in good health and CMV-seronegative.

The chain links TRBV5-6 to TRBJ1-1; 8 nucleotides match TRBD1. In germline, CDR1 is SGHDT, CDR2 YYEEEE. The CDR3 covers 14 residues. With V trimmed by 2 bases and J by 4 bases, 4 bases remained unmatched. The CDR3 is CASSLLTGGTEAFF. As DNA, the CDR3 is TGTGCCAGCAGCTTATTAACAGGGGGCACTGAAGCTTTCTTT.

V usage is TRBV21-1 and J usage is TRBJ2-7; TRBD1 was called by the table and not checked on the DNA. TRBV21-1 represents a pseudogene. This CDR3 contains 15 residues. Here the CDR3 reads CASSRTGTGVYEQYF. The DNA for the CDR3 is TGTGCCAGCAGCAGAACCGGGACAGGGGTCTACGAGCAGTACTTC.

CDR3 in amino acids: CASSYYGPGNEQFF. CDR3 DNA sequence: TGTGCCAGCAGTTACTATGGCCCAGGGAATGAGCAGTTCTTC. The V and J genes are TRBV6-5 and TRBJ2-1; weak D call: TRBD1 (5 bases). The CDR3 has 14 residues. The V gene's germline CDR1 is MNHEY and CDR2 SVGAGI. V was trimmed by 1 base and J by 7 bases, leaving 11 bases between them.

V and J are TRBV28 and TRBJ2-2; the D gene is possibly TRBD2 (7 bases). CDR1 and CDR2 from the germline V gene are MDHEN and SYDVKM. The CDR3 runs to 15 residues. V was pared by 7 bases and J by 9 bases, with 21 bases between. CDR3 in amino acids: CASTLRGGSIRELFF. CDR3 sequence (DNA): TGTGCCAGCACCTTGAGGGGGGGGAGTATCCGGGAGCTGTTTTTT.

The chain has TRBV7-2 and TRBJ2-3; 12 bases map to TRBD2. This CDR3 comprises 18 residues. The junction had 12 bases not matched to a gene; V was cut back by 5 bases and J by 3 bases. Germline V gene data show CDR1 as SGHTA and CDR2 as FQGNSA. CDR3 sequence reads: CASSRSLAGGLYTDTQYF. The DNA for the CDR3 is TGTGCCAGCAGCCGCTCCCTAGCGGGAGGGTTATATACAGATACGCAGTATTTT.

This clone was detected once. V usage is TRBV4-2 and J usage is TRBJ2-5; D may be TRBD2 (5 bases). The better agreement between TRBJ2-7 and the DNA end casts doubt on the J call. Germline V gene sequence: CDR1 LGHNA, CDR2 YNFKEQ. This CDR3 is 12 amino acids long. DNA for the CDR3: TGTGCCAGCAGCCAAGATGGAGGCGAGCAGTACTTC. Its translation: CASSQDGGEQYF.

This clone was counted a few times. The CDR3 is CASTIPGEEPQHF. The DNA of the CDR3 is TGCGCCAGCACCATCCCGGGGGAAGAGCCCCAGCATTTT. The chain uses TRBV10-1 and TRBJ1-5, with D perhaps matching TRBD1 (5 bases). Trimming shortened V by 7 bases and J by 8 bases, and 15 bases separated the two germline ends. CDR1 and CDR2 (germline): WNHNN, SYGVQD (reference sequence). The CDR3 covers 13 residues.

The V and J genes are TRBV10-3 and TRBJ2-3, with 7 positions matching TRBD2. The CDR3 is made up of 13 amino acids. Germline lookup yields CDR1 ENHRY and CDR2 SYGVKD. J lost 0 bases, V lost 9 bases, and 3 bases had no gene match. In DNA, the CDR3 is TGTGCCATACTAGCGACTAGCACAGATACGCAGTATTTT. Translation gives CAILATSTDTQYF.

This clone has only a few counts. The chain joins TRBV19 to TRBJ1-5; 7 bases agree with TRBD1. The V gene end was trimmed by 6 bases and the J gene end by 2 bases; junction bases not matched to a gene: 7. The CDR3 has 15 residues. CDR1 is LNHDA, CDR2 SQIVND, per germline (reference sequence). As DNA, the CDR3 is TGTGCCAGTAGCCTATTCCAGGGGGGCAATCAGCCCCAGCATTTT. Its protein is CASSLFQGGNQPQHF.

V gene TRBV4-2 combines with J gene TRBJ2-7; no reliable D call. The V gene lost 0 bases and the J gene lost 4 bases, with 7 bases spanning the gap. Germline lookup yields CDR1 LGHNA and CDR2 YNFKEQ. CDR3 length equals 13 residues. CDR3 residues: CASSQDIVYEQYF. CDR3 DNA sequence: TGTGCCAGCAGCCAAGACATAGTGTACGAGCAGTACTTC.

In its sample, this clone was seen once. The chain couples TRBV6-5 to TRBJ1-5, with D possibly matching TRBD1 (6 bases). This CDR3 is 14 amino acids long. Germline-derived CDR1 and CDR2 are MNHEY and SVGAGI. V shed 11 bases and J shed 4 bases, with 18 bases lying between them. The CDR3 nucleotides are TGTGCCGCTGACCGGGGGGCTGGGAATCAGCCCCAGCATTTT. Translating it yields CAADRGAGNQPQHF.

The chain recombines TRBV29-1 with TRBJ2-1; maybe TRBD2 (6 bases). Trimming cost V 4 bases and J 8 bases, with 12 bases left between them. Germline lookup yields CDR1 SQVTM and CDR2 ANQGSEA. The CDR3 extends over 12 amino acids. The CDR3, as DNA: TGCAGCGTTGTCTTTACGGGGGATGAGCAGTTCTTC. Translation gives CSVVFTGDEQFF.

The V call is TRBV19, the J call TRBJ2-5, with 12 bases lining up with TRBD2. Germline CDR1 reads LNHDA; CDR2 reads SQIVND (reference sequence). The V segment lost 4 bases and the J segment 4 bases; nucleotides outside the gene matches: 4. The CDR3 sequence is 15 residues long. This chain's CDR3 is CASSTTSGGTETQYF. For the CDR3, the DNA is TGTGCCAGTAGTACTACTAGCGGGGGGACAGAGACCCAGTACTTC.

The chain joins TRBV6-4 to TRBJ2-3; 13 bases are shared with TRBD2. From germline, CDR1 is MRHNA and CDR2 SNTAGT. The CDR3 is 14 residues long. The V segment lost 3 bases and the J segment 6 bases; nucleotides outside the gene matches: 0. The CDR3, as DNA: TGTGCCAGCAGTGAGACTAGCGGGAGGGATACGCAGTATTTT. This encodes CASSETSGRDTQYF.